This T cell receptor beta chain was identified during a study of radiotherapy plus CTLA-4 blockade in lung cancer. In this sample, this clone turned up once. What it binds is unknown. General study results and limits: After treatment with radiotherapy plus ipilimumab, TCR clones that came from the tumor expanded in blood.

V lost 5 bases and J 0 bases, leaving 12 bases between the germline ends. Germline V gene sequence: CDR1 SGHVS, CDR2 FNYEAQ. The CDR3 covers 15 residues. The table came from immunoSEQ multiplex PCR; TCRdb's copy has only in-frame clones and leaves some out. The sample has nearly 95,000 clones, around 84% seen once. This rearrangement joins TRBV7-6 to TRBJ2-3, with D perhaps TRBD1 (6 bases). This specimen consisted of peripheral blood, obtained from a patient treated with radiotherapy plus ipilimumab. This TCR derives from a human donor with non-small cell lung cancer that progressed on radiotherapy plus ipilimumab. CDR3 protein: CASSRAGASTDTQYF. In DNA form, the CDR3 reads TGTGCCAGCAGCCGAGCAGGGGCTAGCACAGATACGCAGTATTTT. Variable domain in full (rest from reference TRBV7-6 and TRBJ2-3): GAGVSQSPRYKVTKRGQDVALRCDPISGHVSLYWYRQALGQGPEFLTYFNYEAQQDKSGLPNDRFSAERPEGSISTLTIQRTEQRDSAMYRCASSRAGASTDTQYFGPGTRLTVL.